This record concerns one T cell receptor beta chain sequence. The CDR3 contains 13 residues. V lost 2 bases to trimming and J lost 8 bases; unmatched junction nucleotides: 4. Germline V gene lookup returns CDR1 MDHEN and CDR2 SYDVKM. These data belong to a study of blood T cell repertoires in COVID-19. Study-wide context: COVID-19 samples collected from the United States, Italy and Spain covered acute and convalescent phases. The analysed material was cDNA or gDNA that came from T cells, B-cell-depleted T cells, or PBMCs.

In the study's own analysis: Cell counts per sample came from amplifying reference gene primers. Profiled with immunoSEQ multiplex PCR; TCRdb holds only in-frame clones, not every one. The V and J calls and clone size come from that table; D and trimming were worked out from the DNA. The sample records some 290,000 clones, around four fifths being singletons. The V and J genes are TRBV28 and TRBJ1-2; TRBD1 matches 8 bases. Sequenced: peripheral blood. This TCR was sampled from a man in his fifties or sixties who had recovered from COVID-19. CDR3 protein: CASSLGQGWGYTF. DNA for the CDR3: TGTGCCAGCAGTTTAGGACAGGGATGGGGCTACACCTTC.